These 14 T cell receptor beta chains were all obtained from the same sample, sequenced in a study of cytomegalovirus exposure and HLA in healthy donors. Use of 60 Vbeta and 13 Jbeta primers characterized the PCR. Data came from immunoSEQ multiplex PCR; TCRdb stores just in-frame clones and leaves some out. The repertoire consists of 150,000 to 200,000 clones, with 78% occurring once and the leading ten covering 3% to 3.5%. The sample comprised PBMCs. The receptors come from a woman in her thirties or forties in good health and CMV-seronegative.

The gene calls are TRBV5-6 and TRBJ2-6; D unresolved. This CDR3 is built from 14 residues. The germline V and J ends were trimmed by 4 bases and 4 bases, with 9 bases remaining between them. From germline, CDR1 is SGHDT and CDR2 YYEEEE. CDR3 residues: CASSAERGANVLTF. The DNA of the CDR3 is TGTGCCAGCAGCGCCGAGAGAGGGGCCAACGTCCTGACTTTC.

The chain combines TRBV5-4 with TRBJ2-2; possible D gene TRBD2, 7 bases. The length of the CDR3 is 15 residues. Germline CDR1 is SGHNT and CDR2 is YYREEE (reference sequence). Deletions cut 0 bases from V and 7 bases from J, with 13 bases between. CDR3 residues: CASSLGGGIDGELFF. The CDR3 nucleotides read TGTGCCAGCAGCTTGGGCGGGGGCATCGACGGGGAGCTGTTTTTT.

This sequence joins TRBV10-3 and TRBJ2-7, with 8 nucleotides matching TRBD2. The CDR3 has 13 residues. Germline V gene data show CDR1 as ENHRY and CDR2 as SYGVKD. The junction had 5 bases not matched to a gene; V was cut back by 10 bases and J by 0 bases. The DNA for the CDR3 is TGTGCCACCCGAGCGGGGGACTCCTACGAGCAGTACTTC. Protein: CATRAGDSYEQYF.

The chain joins TRBV18 to TRBJ2-2; 9 bases align to TRBD1. Germline values: CDR1 KGHSH, CDR2 LQKENI. The V and J ends lost 3 bases and 4 bases, in that order; junction bases with no gene match: 12. The CDR3 runs to 18 residues. The CDR3 loop is CASSPLPGQGPFTGELFF. The CDR3 DNA sequence: TGTGCCAGCTCACCCCTTCCGGGACAGGGTCCGTTCACCGGGGAGCTGTTTTTT.

This clone was seen only a few times. The chain employs TRBV6-1 and TRBJ1-6, with unresolved D. The V end lost 7 bases, the J end lost 6 bases, and 7 bases lay between the germline ends. Germline V gives CDR1 MNHNS, CDR2 SASEGT. CDR3 size: 12 residues. CDR3 protein: CASKHLNSPLHF. Here the CDR3 DNA reads TGTGCCAGCAAGCACCTTAATTCACCCCTCCACTTT.

This CDR3 reads CASSQSNSGGAWDTQYF. CDR3 nucleotide sequence: TGCGCCAGCAGCCAATCAAATAGCGGGGGGGCCTGGGATACGCAGTATTTT. The chain uses TRBV4-1 and TRBJ2-3; 11 positions agree with TRBD2. Trimming removed 2 bases from V and 6 bases from J; junction bases left unmatched: 10. CDR1 is MGHRA and CDR2 is YSYEKL in the germline V gene. CDR3 length: 17 amino acids.

V and J are TRBV14 and TRBJ1-2, with D possibly TRBD1 on 5 matching bases. V was clipped by 4 bases and J by 2 bases, with 11 bases between them. The CDR3 is made up of 14 amino acids. Germline CDR1 is SGHDN and CDR2 is FVKESK. This CDR3 reads CASSPMTVNYGYTF. In nucleotides, the CDR3 is TGTGCCAGCAGCCCCATGACAGTCAACTATGGCTACACCTTC.

The genes are TRBV27 and TRBJ2-7; 7 nucleotides agree with TRBD2. Germline CDR1 and CDR2: MNHEY and SMNVEV (reference sequence). This CDR3 has 14 amino acids. V lost 8 bases to trimming and J lost 6 bases; unmatched junction nucleotides: 13. As DNA, the CDR3 is TGTGCCAGCGGACCACCCGGGGGGAAAGTCGAGCAGTACTTC. Its translation: CASGPPGGKVEQYF.

Only one count was recorded for this clone. The CDR3 DNA sequence: TGCGCCAGCAGCCGGACAGGGTTTGGGGCTTTCTTT. It codes for CASSRTGFGAFF. This chain joins TRBV5-1 and TRBJ1-1; 8 bases agree with TRBD1. Losses at the gene ends were 4 bases for V and 11 bases for J; bases not matched to a gene: 7. Germline CDR1 is SGHRS and CDR2 is YFSETQ. CDR3 size: 12 residues.

The chain employs TRBV23-1 and TRBJ1-6; a possible D gene is TRBD1 (5 bases). TRBV23-1 belongs to the ORF category, with a function that is uncertain. The CDR3 is made up of 16 amino acids. The V end lost 0 bases, the J end lost 11 bases, and 17 bases lay between the germline ends. The CDR3 loop reads CASSQSFTRERAPLHF. For the CDR3, the DNA is TGCGCCAGCAGTCAATCTTTCACCAGGGAAAGGGCACCCCTCCACTTT.

This chain uses TRBV27 with TRBJ1-6; TRBD1 matches 8 bases. V gave up 4 bases and J gave up 9 bases; unmatched junction bases: 5. CDR1 is MNHEY, CDR2 SMNVEV, per germline (reference sequence). The CDR3 extends over 14 amino acids. The DNA for the CDR3 is TGTGCCAGCAGTTACCGGGACAGGTCTTCACCCCTCCACTTT. It codes for CASSYRDRSSPLHF.

J is TRBJ1-4 and V is TRBV18; 9 bases align to TRBD1. Germline V gene lookup returns CDR1 KGHSH and CDR2 LQKENI. The CDR3 loop spans 16 amino acids. Losses at the gene ends were 3 bases for V and 5 bases for J; bases not matched to a gene: 7. The CDR3 loop reads CASSPSGTGRNEKLFF. The CDR3 DNA follows: TGTGCCAGCTCACCTTCCGGGACAGGGAGGAATGAAAAACTGTTTTTT.

The chain couples TRBV6-5 to TRBJ1-4, with TRBD1 as a possible D gene (6 bases). Trimming pared 0 bases from V and 6 bases from J, leaving 11 bases between. The length of the CDR3 is 15 residues. Germline V gene sequence: CDR1 MNHEY, CDR2 SVGAGI. The CDR3 here is CASSYSAGADEKLFF. The CDR3 DNA follows: TGTGCCAGCAGTTACTCCGCGGGGGCAGATGAAAAACTGTTTTTT.

The chain recombines TRBV18 with TRBJ2-5, with 11 bases lining up with TRBD2. The DNA end favors TRBJ2-7, so the J call may be wrong. Per the germline V gene, CDR1 is KGHSH and CDR2 is LQKENI. The CDR3 runs to 16 residues. The CDR3, as DNA: TGTGCCAGCTCACCTGAAGCTGGACTAGCGGGCTACGAGCAGTACTTC. It translates to CASSPEAGLAGYEQYF.